This TCR beta chain was identified during a study of blood T cell repertoires in COVID-19. Study details: Samples taken during acute and convalescent COVID-19 were collected in the United States, Italy and Spain.

Repertoires were generated with immunoSEQ multiplex PCR, while TCRdb's copy carries only in-frame clones and drops some. The sample has about 340,000 clones, about 93% seen once. Germline CDR1 reads MGHRA; CDR2 reads YSYEKL. The CDR3 is made up of 21 amino acids. After removal of 4 bases from V and 2 bases from J, the junction contained 23 bases not matched to a gene. This chain joins TRBV4-1 and TRBJ2-3, with 8 bases fitting TRBD2. The sequencing sample was made of peripheral blood. The TCR comes from a woman aged 18-30 years who had recovered from COVID-19. The CDR3 region has the DNA TGCGCCAGCAGCCCCCGAAGAGTAGCGGGACTTACCACCACCACCACAGATACGCAGTATTTT. Translated, it gives CASSPRRVAGLTTTTTDTQYF.